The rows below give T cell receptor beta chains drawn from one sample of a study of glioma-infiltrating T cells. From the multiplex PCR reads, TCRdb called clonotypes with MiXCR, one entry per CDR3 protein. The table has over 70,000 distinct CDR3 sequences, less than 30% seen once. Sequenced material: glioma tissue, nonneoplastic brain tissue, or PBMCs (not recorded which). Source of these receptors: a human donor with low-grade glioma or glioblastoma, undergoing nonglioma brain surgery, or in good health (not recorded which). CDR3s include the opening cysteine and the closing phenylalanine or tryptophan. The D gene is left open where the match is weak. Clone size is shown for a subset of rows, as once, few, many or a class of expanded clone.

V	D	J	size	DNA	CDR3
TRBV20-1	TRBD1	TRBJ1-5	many	TGCAGTGCTACAGACAGGGGAAATAGCAATCAGCCCCAGCATTTT	CSATDRGNSNQPQHF
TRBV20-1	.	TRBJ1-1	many	TGCAGTGCTAGAGGGGTAGGATTGAACACTGAAGCTTTCTTT	CSARGVGLNTEAFF
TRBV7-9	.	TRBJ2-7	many	TGTGCCAGCAGCTTATCGGGCCTCCTGGGGTACGAGCAGTACTTC	CASSLSGLLGYEQYF
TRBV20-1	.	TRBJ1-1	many	TGCAGTGCTCCCCAATCGACAAACCCGAACACTGAAGCTTTCTTT	CSAPQSTNPNTEAFF
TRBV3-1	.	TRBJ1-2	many	TGTGCCAGCAGCCTGCCGACAGGCGGGGGCTACACCTTC	CASSLPTGGGYTF
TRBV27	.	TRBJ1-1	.	TGTGCCAGCCATTGGGGAGGGCAGGGGTTGAACACTGAAGCTTTCTTT	CASHWGGQGLNTEAFF
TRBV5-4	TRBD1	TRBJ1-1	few	TGTGCCAGCAGCGTGGGACAGGTCAACTCGGCTTTCTTT	CASSVGQVNSAFF
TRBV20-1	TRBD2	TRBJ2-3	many	TGCAGTGCTAGGGGCCTAGCGGGGGGGCCTAGCACAGATACGCAGTATTTT	CSARGLAGGPSTDTQYF
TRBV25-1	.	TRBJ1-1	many	TGTGCCAGCAGTGGGCAGGTATTGACTGAAGCTTTCTTT	CASSGQVLTEAFF
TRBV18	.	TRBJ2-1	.	TGTGCCAGCTCACCCAGACAGAATACGGCCTACGAGCAGTTCTTC	CASSPRQNTAYEQFF
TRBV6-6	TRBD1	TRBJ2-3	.	TGTGCCAGCAATCGAGGACAGGGGACAGATACGCAGTATTTT	CASNRGQGTDTQYF
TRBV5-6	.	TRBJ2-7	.	TGTGCCAGCAGCTTGGACCAGGGACTCGAGCAGTACTTC	CASSLDQGLEQYF
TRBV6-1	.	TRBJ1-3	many	TGTGCCAGCGGGTGGGACTTCGGAAACACCATATATTTT	CASGWDFGNTIYF
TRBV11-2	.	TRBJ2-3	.	TGTGCCAGCAGCTTAGATCCGTGGACAGATACGCAGTATTTT	CASSLDPWTDTQYF
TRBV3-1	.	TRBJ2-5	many	TGTGCCAGCAGCCAAGGTCGCGGATCGAAAGAGACCCAGTACTTC	CASSQGRGSKETQYF
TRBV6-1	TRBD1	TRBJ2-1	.	TGTGTTAGCAGTTATCCCCGGACAGGGGGGAATGAGCAGTTCTTC	CVSSYPRTGGNEQFF
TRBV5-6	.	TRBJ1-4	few	TGTGCCAGCAGCACTTTCGGGGCTAATGAAAAACTGTTTTTT	CASSTFGANEKLFF
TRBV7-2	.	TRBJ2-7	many	TGTGCCAGCAGCCCCTCCAGGACCCCCTACGAGCAGTACTTC	CASSPSRTPYEQYF
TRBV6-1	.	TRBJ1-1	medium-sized	TGTGCCAGCAGTTCAAGACAGAGGAACACTGAAGCTTTCTTT	CASSSRQRNTEAFF
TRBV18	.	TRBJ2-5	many	TGTGCCAGTTCAAAAGAGACCCAGTACTTC	CASSKETQYF
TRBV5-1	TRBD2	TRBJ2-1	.	TGCGCCAGCAGCCCGGGACTAGCGGGGGGCTACAATGAGCAGTTCTTC	CASSPGLAGGYNEQFF
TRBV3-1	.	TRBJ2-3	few	TGTGCCAGCAGCCAAAGGAGGGCAGATACGCAGTATTTT	CASSQRRADTQYF
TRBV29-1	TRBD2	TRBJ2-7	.	TGCAGCGTTGCCGCGGGAGTCTACGAGCAGTACTTC	CSVAAGVYEQYF
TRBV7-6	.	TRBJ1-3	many	TGTGCCAGCAGCGACGTGACCCCCAGCTCTGGAAACACCATATATTTT	CASSDVTPSSGNTIYF
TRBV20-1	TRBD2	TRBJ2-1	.	TGCAGTGCTAGATCCGGGACTAGTGACGAGCAGTTCTTC	CSARSGTSDEQFF
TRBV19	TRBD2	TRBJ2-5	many	TGTGCCAGTAGTATGACTAGCGGGGATCAAGAGACCCAGTACTTC	CASSMTSGDQETQYF
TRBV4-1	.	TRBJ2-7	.	TGCGCCAGCAGCCAAGAGGATCAGCGCTTGAGCTCCTACGAGCAGTACTTC	CASSQEDQRLSSYEQYF
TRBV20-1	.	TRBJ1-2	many	TGCAGTGCCAGCCGGGTTTTGGATGGCTACACCTTC	CSASRVLDGYTF
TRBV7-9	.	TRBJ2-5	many	TGTGCCAGCAGCTTCGGACCCTCGGAGACCCAGTACTTC	CASSFGPSETQYF
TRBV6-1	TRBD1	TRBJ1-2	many	TGTGCCAGCACCTATCAGGGGTCAGGGGGCGGCTACACCTTC	CASTYQGSGGGYTF
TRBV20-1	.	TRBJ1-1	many	TGCAGTGCTACCCGACGGGGCACTGAAGCTTTCTTT	CSATRRGTEAFF
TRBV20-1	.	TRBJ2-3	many	TGCAGTGCTAGATCCTCCGGGGCCCTCGGCACAGATACGCAGTATTTT	CSARSSGALGTDTQYF
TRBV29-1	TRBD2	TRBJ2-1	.	TGCAGCGTTGAGGGGACTAGCGGCTCCTACAATGGGCAGTTCTTC	CSVEGTSGSYNGQFF
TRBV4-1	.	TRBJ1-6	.	TGCGCCAGCAGCCCCAACCCGGGCTCCTATAATTCACCCCTCCACTTT	CASSPNPGSYNSPLHF
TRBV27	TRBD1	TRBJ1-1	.	TGTGCCAGCAGTTTTGTACTTGGACAAGGGACAGTGAACACTGAAGCTTTCTTT	CASSFVLGQGTVNTEAFF
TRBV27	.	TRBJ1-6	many	TGTGCCAGCAGCCTGAGGGGGGGCAGCCACTCCTATAATTCACCCCTCCACTTT	CASSLRGGSHSYNSPLHF
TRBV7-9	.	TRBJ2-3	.	TGTGCCAGCAGCCGCGAGGTAACAGGGAGAACAGATACGCAGTATTTT	CASSREVTGRTDTQYF
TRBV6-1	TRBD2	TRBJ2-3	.	TGTGCCAGCAGTTCTAGGACTAGCGGGAGTTTCGCAGATACGCAGTATTTT	CASSSRTSGSFADTQYF
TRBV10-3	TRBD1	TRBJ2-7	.	TGTGCCTCGACCAGGGGACAGGGATTTGGCGAGCAGTACTTC	CASTRGQGFGEQYF
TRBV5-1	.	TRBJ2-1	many	TGCGCCAGCAGCTTGACTCGCGGTGAGCAGTTCTTC	CASSLTRGEQFF
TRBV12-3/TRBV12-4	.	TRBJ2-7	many	TGTGCCAGCAGTATCGCAGGGTACTACGAGCAGTACTTC	CASSIAGYYEQYF
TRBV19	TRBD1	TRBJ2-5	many	TGTGCCAGTAGTATAAACAGGGGGTCCCAGGAGACCCAGTACTTC	CASSINRGSQETQYF
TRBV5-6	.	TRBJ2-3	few	TGTGCCAGCAGCTTGGCCTTAGCCGGGGCCACAGATACGCAGTATTTT	CASSLALAGATDTQYF
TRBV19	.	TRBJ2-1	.	TGTGCCAGTAGTATAACCAGGGTAAACAATGAGCAGTTCTTC	CASSITRVNNEQFF
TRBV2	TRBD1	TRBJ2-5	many	TGTGCCAGCCAGGGGGCAGGACAGACCCAGTACTTC	CASQGAGQTQYF